This T cell receptor beta chain is from a study of blood T cell repertoires in COVID-19. Study as a whole: Nucleic acid was either cDNA or gDNA, and it came from T cells, B-cell-depleted T cells, or PBMCs.

Germline V gene data show CDR1 as MNHEY and CDR2 as SVGAGI. With 6 bases clipped from V and 6 bases from J, the junction kept 9 bases outside the gene matches. The length of the CDR3 is 15 residues. TCRdb keeps only in-frame clones here, not all; method: immunoSEQ multiplex PCR. Among 470,000 or so clones listed, around 89% were seen once. This receptor was taken from a young woman with acute or convalescent COVID-19. The chain is built from TRBV6-5 and TRBJ2-4, with TRBD1 matching over 9 bases. The sequenced sample was peripheral blood. The CDR3 loop reads CASSPGQGGGNIQYF. CDR3 nucleotides: TGTGCCAGCAGCCCGGGACAGGGCGGTGGAAACATTCAGTACTTC.